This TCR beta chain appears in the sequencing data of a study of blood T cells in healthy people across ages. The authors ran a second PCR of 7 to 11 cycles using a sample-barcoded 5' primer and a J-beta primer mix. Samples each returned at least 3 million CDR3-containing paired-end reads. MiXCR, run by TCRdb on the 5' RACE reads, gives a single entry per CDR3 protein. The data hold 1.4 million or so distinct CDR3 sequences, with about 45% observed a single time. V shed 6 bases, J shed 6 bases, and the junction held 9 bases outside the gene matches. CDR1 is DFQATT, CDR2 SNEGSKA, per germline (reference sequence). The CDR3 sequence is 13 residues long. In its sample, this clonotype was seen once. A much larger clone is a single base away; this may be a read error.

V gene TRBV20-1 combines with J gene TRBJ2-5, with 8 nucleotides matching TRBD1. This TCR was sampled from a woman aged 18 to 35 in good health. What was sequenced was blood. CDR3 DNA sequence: TGCAGTGCCGAAAAACAGGGGGGAAAGACCCAGTACTTC. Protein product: CSAEKQGGKTQYF.